What follows is one T cell receptor beta chain and its context. These data belong to a study of blood T cell repertoires in COVID-19. The CDR3 runs to 15 residues. Germline values: CDR1 SGHAT, CDR2 FQNNGV. The germline V and J ends were trimmed by 5 bases and 2 bases, with 12 bases remaining between them. Sequencing was performed with immunoSEQ multiplex PCR; in TCRdb, only in-frame clones are kept and a portion is missing. The data show tens of thousands of clones, approximately 86% seen once. This TCR was sampled from a man aged 55 to 70 with active or convalescent COVID-19. The sample comprised peripheral blood. This chain links TRBV11-2 with TRBJ2-2, with D perhaps TRBD1 (6 bases). CDR3 amino acids: CASSPVDRNTGELFF. In nucleotides, the CDR3 is TGTGCCAGCAGCCCGGTGGACAGAAACACCGGGGAGCTGTTTTTT.